The next 26 T cell receptor beta chains were all read from a single sample in a study of T cells after yellow fever vaccination. TCRdb analysed the 5' RACE reads with MiXCR anew, one entry per CDR3 protein. The table has hundreds of thousands of distinct CDR3 sequences, 9% to 15% seen once; the top ten hold 15%. Sequencing was performed on PBMCs, taken on the day of the yellow fever booster vaccination. All receptors derive from a man younger than 45 who received the YFV17D yellow fever vaccine.

CDR3 nucleotides: TGCAGTGCTGTATCAGCAGGAGTCGCGGATACGCAGTATTTT. Translated, it gives CSAVSAGVADTQYF. The genes are TRBV20-1 and TRBJ2-3, with D unresolved. Germline V gene sequence: CDR1 DFQATT, CDR2 SNEGSKA (reference sequence). Between the trimmed V and J ends, which lost 5 bases and 6 bases, there was a span of 18 bases. This CDR3 has 14 amino acids.

This chain uses TRBV18 with TRBJ2-1; maybe TRBD1 (7 bases). The CDR3 consists of 15 residues. V was shortened by 3 bases and J by 3 bases, with 12 bases between the two germline ends. CDR1 is KGHSH and CDR2 is LQKENI in the germline V gene. The CDR3 here is CASSPQGGLYNEQFF. CDR3 sequence (DNA): TGTGCCAGCTCACCGCAGGGGGGACTCTACAATGAGCAGTTCTTC.

This clonotype was picked up a small number of times. The V call is TRBV6-2 or TRBV6-3, the J call TRBJ1-1; maybe TRBD1 (5 bases). This CDR3 region has 15 residues. The ends were cut back, 5 bases at V and 5 bases at J, with 18 bases in the middle. CDR1 MNHEY and CDR2 SVGEGT come from the germline V gene. The CDR3 DNA follows: TGTGCCAGCAGTGCGTCGGGACTTTTAACGACTGAAGCTTTCTTT. Residues: CASSASGLLTTEAFF.

This clonotype was seen a few times. CDR3 sequence reads: CASSQDPGGSSPLHF. CDR3 nucleotides: TGTGCCAGCAGCCAAGATCCGGGGGGCTCTTCACCCCTCCACTTT. The V and J genes are TRBV4-2 and TRBJ1-6; possibly TRBD1 for D (6 bases). V lost 0 bases to trimming and J lost 9 bases, with 12 bases between them. Germline V CDR1 and CDR2: LGHNA, YNFKEQ. This CDR3 contains 15 residues.

This clonotype was detected only a few times. This chain uses TRBV7-6 with TRBJ2-1; TRBD2 aligns across 9 bases. The CDR3 has 16 amino acids. The trim removed 0 bases at V and 6 bases at J, leaving 6 bases unmatched. The germline V gene encodes CDR1 SGHVS and CDR2 FNYEAQ. The CDR3 protein is CASSLAGGRAVNEQFF. The CDR3 DNA follows: TGTGCCAGCAGCTTAGCGGGCGGGAGGGCCGTCAATGAGCAGTTCTTC.

The V call is TRBV10-2, the J call TRBJ2-7; TRBD2 is a possible D gene (5 bases). V shed 6 bases and J shed 3 bases, with 15 bases lying between them. The CDR3 loop spans 14 amino acids. Germline-derived CDR1 and CDR2 are WSHSY and SAAADI. The CDR3: CASSALGERYEQYF. The DNA for the CDR3 is TGCGCCAGCAGCGCCCTCGGGGAGCGCTACGAGCAGTACTTC.

This clonotype occurred a few times. This chain joins TRBV30 and TRBJ2-1; perhaps TRBD1 as D (5 bases). The CDR3 consists of 13 residues. Per germline, CDR1 GTSNPN and CDR2 SVGIG (reference sequence). Trimming left V 7 bases short and J 10 bases short, with 20 bases between. The chain's CDR3 is CALRSLGWGEQFF. DNA for the CDR3: TGTGCCTTGCGCAGTTTGGGGTGGGGCGAGCAGTTCTTC.

This chain joins TRBV5-1 and TRBJ1-4, with D perhaps matching TRBD1 (6 bases). The V gene's germline CDR1 is SGHRS and CDR2 YFSETQ. V was pared by 7 bases and J by 5 bases, with 18 bases between. This CDR3 comprises 15 residues. The CDR3 region is CASRRDIGGNEKLFF. CDR3 DNA: TGCGCCAGCCGCAGGGACATCGGGGGAAATGAAAAACTGTTTTTT. The variable domain in full, completed from reference TRBV5-1 and TRBJ1-4, reads KAGVTQTPRYLIKTRGQQVTLSCSPISGHRSVSWYQQTPGQGLQFLFEYFSETQRNKGNFPGRFSGRQFSNSRSEMNVSTLELGDSALYLCASRRDIGGNEKLFFGSGTQLSVL.

The chain combines TRBV6-2 or TRBV6-3 with TRBJ2-5, with a weak D call TRBD1 (6 bases). Per germline, CDR1 MNHEY and CDR2 SVGEGT. This CDR3 comprises 14 residues. V was shortened by 3 bases and J by 7 bases, with 15 bases between the two germline ends. The CDR3 DNA is TGTGCCAGCAGTTATGGCAGGGGATATGGGACCCAGTACTTC. Protein product: CASSYGRGYGTQYF.

The J gene is TRBJ2-2, the V gene TRBV5-6; D gene unclear. Germline V lookup: CDR1 SGHDT, CDR2 YYEEEE. This CDR3 comprises 17 residues. The V and J ends lost 1 base and 2 bases respectively, with 15 bases between them. The CDR3 DNA sequence: TGTGCCAGCAGCTTGTTAAGTCCCAACGATAACACCGGGGAGCTGTTTTTT. Translation gives CASSLLSPNDNTGELFF.

There are a few counts of this clonotype. This rearrangement joins TRBV7-9 to TRBJ2-7; 9 bases align to TRBD1. Germline-derived CDR1 and CDR2 are SEHNR and FQNEAQ (reference sequence). Unmatched junction bases numbered 11, after V lost 5 bases and J lost 3 bases. The CDR3 is 16 amino acids. CDR3 nucleotide sequence: TGTGCCAGCAGCGCCGAAGACAGGGGGGGGTACTACGAGCAGTACTTC. The encoded protein is CASSAEDRGGYYEQYF.

In its sample, this clonotype was seen a few times. The V gene is TRBV18, the J gene TRBJ1-2; no reliable D call. The germline V gene encodes CDR1 KGHSH and CDR2 LQKENI. The CDR3 runs to 15 residues. The V end lost 3 bases, the J end lost 4 bases, and 15 bases lay between the germline ends. The CDR3 is CASSPPVGGSYGYTF. The CDR3 nucleotides read TGTGCCAGCTCACCCCCGGTTGGTGGTAGCTATGGCTACACCTTC.

In its sample, this clonotype was seen a few times. The chain links TRBV11-2 to TRBJ2-2; TRBD1 is a possible D gene (6 bases). The CDR3 spans 16 residues. Trimming took off 5 bases at V and 5 bases at J, with 18 bases between the two ends. Germline V lookup: CDR1 SGHAT, CDR2 FQNNGV. The CDR3 reads CASSPRGNSITGELFF. The CDR3 DNA is TGTGCCAGCAGCCCTAGGGGGAACAGCATAACCGGGGAGCTGTTTTTT.

The chain couples TRBV5-5 to TRBJ2-7; 10 positions match TRBD1. CDR1 is SGHKS and CDR2 is YYEKEE in the germline V gene (reference sequence). This CDR3 is 15 amino acids long. Trimming removed 4 bases from V and 5 bases from J; junction bases left unmatched: 9. For the CDR3, the DNA is TGTGCCAGCAGCACCCGGGACAGGGGAATCCACGAGCAGTACTTC. Protein: CASSTRDRGIHEQYF.

The table lists this clonotype with many counts. The chain recombines TRBV7-2 with TRBJ2-3, with 7 bases matching TRBD2. V was clipped by 11 bases and J by 2 bases; unmatched bases: 7. CDR3 length equals 13 residues. The germline V gene encodes CDR1 SGHTA and CDR2 FQGNSA. The CDR3 DNA follows: TGTGCCGGAGGCGGGACTATCACAGATACGCAGTATTTT. This codes for CAGGGTITDTQYF. Full variable domain (remainder filled in from reference TRBV7-2 and TRBJ2-3): GAGVSQSPSNKVTEKGKDVELRCDPISGHTALYWYRQSLGQGLEFLIYFQGNSAPDKSGLPSDRFSAERTGGSVSTLTIQRTQQEDSAVYLCAGGGTITDTQYFGPGTRLTVL.

This clonotype has just a few counts. The genes are TRBV5-1 and TRBJ2-4; D gene unclear. V was clipped by 0 bases and J by 0 bases, with 4 bases between them. Germline CDR1 and CDR2: SGHRS and YFSETQ. The CDR3 extends over 14 amino acids. CDR3 nucleotide sequence: TGCGCCAGCAGCTTGGAAGCAGCCAAAAACATTCAGTACTTC. Residues: CASSLEAAKNIQYF.

This clonotype was seen repeatedly, ten times or more. J is TRBJ2-5 and V is TRBV20-1, with TRBD1 as a possible D gene (5 bases). This CDR3 contains 14 residues. In germline, CDR1 is DFQATT, CDR2 SNEGSKA (reference sequence). V gave up 1 base and J gave up 3 bases, with 12 bases separating them. CDR3 residues: CSARVRVSKETQYF. In DNA, the CDR3 is TGCAGTGCTAGAGTCAGGGTCAGTAAAGAGACCCAGTACTTC.

This clonotype was seen only a few times. The chain recombines TRBV12-3 or TRBV12-4 with TRBJ2-3; D not resolved. This CDR3 comprises 10 residues. Trimming pared 7 bases from V and 7 bases from J, leaving 6 bases between. The CDR3 loop is CASKKYTQYF. The DNA for the CDR3 is TGTGCCAGCAAAAAATATACGCAGTATTTT.

This clonotype was seen a few times. The rearrangement links TRBV6-5 to TRBJ2-1; D is unclear. Germline CDR1 reads MNHEY; CDR2 reads SVGAGI. V dropped 2 bases and J dropped 5 bases, with 7 bases sitting between them. The CDR3 sequence is 13 residues long. CDR3 sequence (DNA): TGTGCCAGCAGTTACGGCCTAAACAATGAGCAGTTCTTC. It is translated as CASSYGLNNEQFF.

The chain links TRBV6-1 to TRBJ2-5, with TRBD1 matching 8 bases. The J segment lost 7 bases and the V segment lost 6 bases, leaving 10 bases of the junction unmatched. The CDR3 is 14 residues long. Germline-derived CDR1 and CDR2 are MNHNS and SASEGT. The CDR3 loop is CASRQPGGPGTQYF. The CDR3 coding sequence is TGTGCCAGCAGGCAACCAGGGGGCCCTGGGACCCAGTACTTC.

This clonotype showed up just a few times. This sequence joins TRBV20-1 and TRBJ2-7; TRBD2 matches at 8 bases. Germline V CDR1 and CDR2: DFQATT, SNEGSKA (reference sequence). This CDR3 contains 13 residues. J gave up 2 bases and V 5 bases, and 5 bases lay outside the gene matches. For the CDR3, the DNA is TGCAGTGCTGATACTAGCGGCACCTACGAGCAGTACTTC. As protein: CSADTSGTYEQYF.

This clonotype came up a few times. This chain joins TRBV27 and TRBJ2-5; D is unclear. The CDR3 extends over 14 amino acids. The germline V gene encodes CDR1 MNHEY and CDR2 SMNVEV (reference sequence). With 5 bases removed from V and 2 bases from J, the gap between germline ends came to 12 bases. The DNA for the CDR3 is TGTGCCAGCAGTCCTACTTATATACAAGAGACCCAGTACTTC. Translated: CASSPTYIQETQYF.

This sequence joins TRBV5-3 and TRBJ2-2, with D unclear. TRBV5-3 has ORF status, its function being uncertain. V lost 9 bases to trimming and J lost 7 bases, with 19 bases between them. The CDR3 has 14 residues. The CDR3 spells CAMGPGHGRGELFF. CDR3 nucleotides: TGTGCCATGGGCCCTGGGCACGGCCGCGGGGAGCTGTTTTTT.

Only a few counts were recorded for this clonotype. The rearrangement uses TRBV27 and TRBJ2-7; D possibly corresponds to TRBD1 (5 bases). CDR1 and CDR2 (germline): MNHEY, SMNVEV (reference sequence). Trimming stripped 5 bases from V and 0 bases from J, with 14 bases between. The CDR3 consists of 15 residues. In DNA, the CDR3 is TGTGCCAGCAGTCACGACAGCTCATACTCCTACGAGCAGTACTTC. Translation gives CASSHDSSYSYEQYF.

In its sample, this clonotype was seen a few times. The DNA for the CDR3 is TGTGCCAGCGGTTCCCTCGGGGGGAGGGCCGGCGGGGAGCTGTTTTTT. Its protein product is CASGSLGGRAGGELFF. The chain recombines TRBV3-1 with TRBJ2-2, with 7 bases that match TRBD2. Per the germline V gene, CDR1 is LGHDT and CDR2 is YNNKEL (reference sequence). The V segment lost 8 bases and the J segment 7 bases; nucleotides outside the gene matches: 16. CDR3 length equals 16 residues.

This clonotype was picked up a small number of times. This sequence joins TRBV7-2 and TRBJ1-3, with TRBD1 as a possible D gene (5 bases). The V and J ends lost 1 base and 0 bases respectively, with 10 bases between them. The CDR3 is 16 amino acids. Germline CDR1 SGHTA, CDR2 FQGNSA. CDR3 nucleotide sequence: TGTGCCAGCAGCTTAGGGACAATAAACTCTGGAAACACCATATATTTT. Translating it yields CASSLGTINSGNTIYF.